This TCR beta chain was recorded in a study of shared clonotypes between healthy human individuals. Study observations and caveats: Larger estimated richness was generally seen in naive subsets than in memory subsets.

In regard to this clone: Its specificity is not known.

Investigators spread the genomic DNA of each subset evenly over several immunoSEQ plates. Assay used: immunoSEQ multiplex PCR; TCRdb lists only in-frame clones, some missing. Altogether about 2.4 million clones are present, 90% to 95% being singletons, with the ten largest covering about 0.13%. From germline, CDR1 is MNHNS and CDR2 SASEGT. The CDR3 sequence is 14 residues long. The V segment lost 2 bases and the J segment 7 bases; nucleotides outside the gene matches: 2. Sequencing used naive CD4+ T cells sorted from blood. Subset specified: CD45RA+ positively selected. This sequence was found in a young man in good health. The V gene is TRBV6-1, the J gene TRBJ1-6; TRBD1 agrees at 7 bases. CDR3: CASSEQGVNSPLHF. The CDR3 DNA is TGTGCCAGCAGTGAACAGGGGGTGAATTCACCCCTCCACTTT.